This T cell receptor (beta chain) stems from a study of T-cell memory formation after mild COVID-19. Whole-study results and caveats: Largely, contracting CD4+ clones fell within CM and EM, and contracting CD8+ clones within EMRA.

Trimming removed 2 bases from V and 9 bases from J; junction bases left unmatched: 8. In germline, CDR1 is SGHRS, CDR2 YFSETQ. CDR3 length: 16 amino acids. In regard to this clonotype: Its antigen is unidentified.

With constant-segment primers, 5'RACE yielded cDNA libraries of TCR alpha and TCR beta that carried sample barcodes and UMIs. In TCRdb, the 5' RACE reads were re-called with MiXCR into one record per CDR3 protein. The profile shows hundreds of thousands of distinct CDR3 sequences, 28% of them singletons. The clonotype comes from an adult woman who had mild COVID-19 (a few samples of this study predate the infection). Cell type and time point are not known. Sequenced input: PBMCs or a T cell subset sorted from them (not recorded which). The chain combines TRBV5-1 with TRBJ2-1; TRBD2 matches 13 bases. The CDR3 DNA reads TGCGCCAGCAGCTTAGGGACTAGCGGGAAAGAGAGTGAGCAGTTCTTC. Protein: CASSLGTSGKESEQFF.